These 7 T cell receptor beta chains came from one sample sequenced in a study of monozygotic twins with inflammatory bowel disease. TCRdb re-analyzed the 5' RACE reads; it lists each CDR3 protein once, without DNA. This sample's clone table lists approximately 150,000 distinct CDR3 sequences. The sequenced material came from blood. The receptors here all came from a human donor with ulcerative colitis or Crohn's disease, or a healthy co-twin of an affected twin (not recorded which).

The V gene is TRBV18, the J gene TRBJ2-1; the D gene TCRdb calls, TRBD1, cannot be checked with no DNA. CDR3 length equals 15 residues. CDR1 and CDR2 from the germline V gene are KGHSH and LQKENI. CDR3: CASSPATGVSNEQFF.

The V call is TRBV12-3 or TRBV12-4, the J call TRBJ2-5; the TRBD1 assignment by TCRdb is unverifiable without DNA. The CDR3 has 13 amino acids. CDR3 loop: CASRRTGEETQYF.

This chain connects TRBV4-3 to TRBJ2-1; TCRdb selects TRBD1, and the lack of DNA leaves this call unchecked. Germline loops: CDR1 LGHNA, CDR2 YSLEER. This CDR3 has 15 residues. The CDR3 reads CASSRLRDRGDEQFF.

The chain carries TRBV7-9 and TRBJ2-1. This CDR3 is 12 amino acids long. In germline, CDR1 is SEHNR, CDR2 FQNEAQ (reference sequence). This chain's CDR3 is CASSFSINEQFF.

The genes are TRBV5-6 and TRBJ2-1. The CDR3 has 15 amino acids. The germline CDR1 and CDR2 sequences are SGHDT and YYEEEE. Here the CDR3 reads CASSQELSSYNEQFF.

The chain uses TRBV5-1 and TRBJ2-2. The CDR3 sequence is 13 residues long. Germline V gene sequence: CDR1 SGHRS, CDR2 YFSETQ. This chain's CDR3 is CASSDGITGELFF.

The V gene is TRBV14, the J gene TRBJ2-1; the TCRdb D gene call, TRBD2, has no DNA to confirm it. Germline V lookup: CDR1 SGHDN, CDR2 FVKESK. The CDR3 is made up of 17 amino acids. This chain's CDR3 is CASSQTPGLAGHNEQFF.